This T cell receptor beta chain was retrieved from a study of identical twins. Deletions cut 2 bases from V and 3 bases from J, with 19 bases between. Germline V gene sequence: CDR1 SGHAT, CDR2 FQNNGV. The CDR3 covers 17 residues. Each CDR3 protein gets one entry after TCRdb re-called the 5' RACE reads with MiXCR. The sample shows 300,000 to 400,000 distinct CDR3 sequences, 7% to 9.5% of them seen only once. The chain has TRBV11-2 and TRBJ1-2; D unresolved. The source material was naive T cells sorted from blood. This TCR was sampled from a woman in her 50s in good health. Here the CDR3 reads CASSLFRTFSHDYGYTF. The DNA of the CDR3 is TGTGCCAGCAGCTTATTCCGAACATTTTCCCACGACTATGGCTACACCTTC.